The rows below give T cell receptor beta chains drawn from one sample of a study of identical twins. One entry per CDR3 protein, called by TCRdb with MiXCR from the 5' RACE reads. The sample lists some 500,000 distinct CDR3 sequences, approximately 10% occurring once. The data were also submitted as part of a second study, on yellow fever vaccine responses in identical twins.

The sample comprised PBMCs. The receptors stem from a woman between 18 and 29 years old in good health. Each CDR3 is given with its conserved first and last residue. The D gene is left open where the match is weak. Some rows have no size entry. The others give once, few or many, or a class for an expanded clone.

v_gene,d_gene,abundance,j_gene,CDR3nt,CDR3aa
TRBV7-9,-,-,TRBJ2-1,TGTGCCAGCAGCCCTTCAGCCCCGACGCTGGAGCAGTTCTTC,CASSPSAPTLEQFF
TRBV5-1,-,many,TRBJ1-1,TGCGCCAGCAGCCCACTTCAAGGGACTCCCGAAGCTTTCTTT,CASSPLQGTPEAFF
TRBV7-7,-,-,TRBJ1-5,TGTGCTAGCAGCTTAAAGGGAAGGCAGCCCCAGCATTTT,CASSLKGRQPQHF
TRBV6-5,TRBD2,few,TRBJ2-5,TGTGCCAGCAGTTACCGGACTAGCGGGAGCCAAGAGACCCAGTACTTC,CASSYRTSGSQETQYF
TRBV3-1,TRBD1,-,TRBJ1-1,TGTGCCAGCAGCCAAGGACAGGGTACTACTGAAGCTTTCTTT,CASSQGQGTTEAFF
TRBV20-1,-,-,TRBJ2-1,TGCAGTGGCCAGGGCAATGAGCAGTTCTTC,CSGQGNEQFF
TRBV28,TRBD1,-,TRBJ2-7,TGTGCCAGCACCCTGACAGGGGAACTCTACGAGCAGTACTTC,CASTLTGELYEQYF
TRBV20-1,-,few,TRBJ2-7,TGCAGTGCTAGCTATTTTAGCGGAGCGTACGAGCAGTACTTC,CSASYFSGAYEQYF
TRBV6-2/TRBV6-3,-,-,TRBJ2-5,TGTGCCAGCAGTTACCCAAAGGACAGTGGTAGTAACGTGGAGACCCAGTACTTC,CASSYPKDSGSNVETQYF
TRBV24-1,-,-,TRBJ2-1,TGTGCCACCAGTGGTGGGGGTTTTGAGCAGTTCTTC,CATSGGGFEQFF
TRBV4-1,-,-,TRBJ1-6,TGCGCCAGCAGCCAAGATTGGGGTGTCGGCTCCTATAATTCACCCCTCCACTTT,CASSQDWGVGSYNSPLHF
TRBV11-1,-,-,TRBJ2-6,TGTGCCAGCAGCTTCTCGGGCTGGACAGACTCTGGGGCCAACGTCCTGACTTTC,CASSFSGWTDSGANVLTF
TRBV7-2,TRBD2,-,TRBJ2-3,TGTGCCAGCAGACCTAGCGGGGCCCCGGATACGCAGTATTTT,CASRPSGAPDTQYF
TRBV12-3/TRBV12-4,TRBD2,few,TRBJ2-7,TGTGCCAGCAGCACTAGCGGGAGGGTAGTTGAGCAGTACTTC,CASSTSGRVVEQYF
TRBV6-2/TRBV6-3,TRBD2,-,TRBJ2-7,TGTGCCAGCAGTTACTCGCGGACTAGCGGGGCCTACGAGCAGTACTTC,CASSYSRTSGAYEQYF
TRBV5-1,-,few,TRBJ2-3,TGCGCCAGCTCCAGAACACCGCCCACTAGCACAGATACGCAGTATTTT,CASSRTPPTSTDTQYF
TRBV29-1,TRBD2,many,TRBJ2-5,TGCAGCGTTGAGAGGGAGTGGTTGGGTAGCGGGGAACCAGAGACCCAGTACTTC,CSVEREWLGSGEPETQYF
TRBV5-1,TRBD2,few,TRBJ2-2,TGCGCCCCCGGAGGCGGGAGGAGTATCGGGGAGCTGTTTTTT,CAPGGGRSIGELFF
TRBV7-2,-,-,TRBJ2-5,TGTGCCAGCACCGATCCCACAGAGACCCAGTACTTC,CASTDPTETQYF
TRBV6-1,TRBD2,few,TRBJ2-7,TGTGCCTGCACAGCGGGACTAGCGGGGTTCTACGAGCAGTACTTC,CACTAGLAGFYEQYF
TRBV28,-,few,TRBJ2-7,TGTGCCAGCACTCGGTTACTAGCCTACGAGCAGTACTTC,CASTRLLAYEQYF
TRBV4-1,TRBD2,-,TRBJ2-7,TGCGCCAGCAGCCAAACCCTAGCGGGAGTGTCCCACGAGCAGTACTTC,CASSQTLAGVSHEQYF
TRBV12-3/TRBV12-4,-,few,TRBJ2-7,TGTGCCAGCAGTTTTAAGGAGGGGGTGGGGGAGCAGTACTTC,CASSFKEGVGEQYF
TRBV6-2/TRBV6-3,-,-,TRBJ2-1,TGTGCCAGCAGTTACACCGTCGGCAGGGGATTTGAAAATGAGCAGTTCTTC,CASSYTVGRGFENEQFF
TRBV19,TRBD2,-,TRBJ2-1,TGTGCCAGTAGTATAGCAGCGGGAGAGGGGTTAATGGAGCAGTTCTTC,CASSIAAGEGLMEQFF
TRBV27,-,few,TRBJ2-1,TGTGCCCCAAAGGGGAGGGGGTCTTACGTCAATGAGCAGTTCTTC,CAPKGRGSYVNEQFF
TRBV20-1,TRBD1,-,TRBJ2-3,TGCAGTGCTAGAAAGACAGGGGTTCGGGCAGATACGCAGTATTTT,CSARKTGVRADTQYF
TRBV6-2/TRBV6-3,TRBD1,-,TRBJ2-7,TGTGCCAGCAGCCCAAGTCCGGACAGGGGGATATACGAGCAGTACTTC,CASSPSPDRGIYEQYF
TRBV27,TRBD2,many,TRBJ2-1,TGTGCCAGCAGTATCGGGACTAGCGGCCCCTACAATGAGCAGTTCTTC,CASSIGTSGPYNEQFF
TRBV28,-,-,TRBJ1-5,TGTGCCAGCAGCCTAGGACTGGACCATCAGCCCCAGCATTTT,CASSLGLDHQPQHF
TRBV12-3/TRBV12-4,-,-,TRBJ2-5,TGTGCCAGCAGGAACGACGTGGGACAGACCCAGTACTTC,CASRNDVGQTQYF
TRBV7-8,TRBD1,few,TRBJ2-7,TGTGCCAGCAGCTTAGTCCCCAGGGGGAGTCCCTACGAGCAGTACTTC,CASSLVPRGSPYEQYF
TRBV20-1,-,-,TRBJ2-5,TGCAGTGCTAGTAGCCCTAGTGGAGAGACCCAGTACTTC,CSASSPSGETQYF
TRBV20-1,-,-,TRBJ2-5,TGCAGTGCTAGGAGGGATAGGCTTCAAGAGACCCAGTACTTC,CSARRDRLQETQYF
TRBV16,-,once,TRBJ1-5,TGTGCCAGCAGCCCTTCGAGGGGCAATCAGCCCCAGCATTTT,CASSPSRGNQPQHF